Presented here are 32 T cell receptor beta chains from one specimen sequenced in a study. TCRdb fed the 5' RACE reads into MiXCR, producing one record per CDR3 protein. The table records tens of thousands of distinct CDR3 sequences, roughly 18% of them present only once. The sequencing sample was made of naive CD4+ T cells sorted from blood. Subset indicated: naive CD4+ T cells, CD4+CD45RA+CD25-. All receptors derive from a female donor with breast cancer.

This clonotype was observed a handful of times. V usage is TRBV5-1 and J usage is TRBJ2-1; the D is unclear. V dropped 1 base and J dropped 6 bases, with 20 bases sitting between them. Germline loops: CDR1 SGHRS, CDR2 YFSETQ. The CDR3 is 17 residues long. The CDR3 bases are TGCGCCAGCAGCTTGAGCCTCGGCGGTTCCTCACTCAATGAGCAGTTCTTC. As protein: CASSLSLGGSSLNEQFF.

In this sample, this clonotype turned up many times. CDR3 nucleotide sequence: TGTGCCAGCAGCACTCTGTCGAGACGGCCGAATGAAAAACTGTTTTTT. Its translation: CASSTLSRRPNEKLFF. The genes are TRBV5-6 and TRBJ1-4, with D unresolved. Per germline, CDR1 SGHDT and CDR2 YYEEEE. The CDR3 consists of 16 residues. V lost 4 bases and J lost 5, with 18 bases in between.

This clonotype occurred many times. This chain connects TRBV2 to TRBJ1-1; possible D gene TRBD1, 5 bases. The CDR3 extends over 15 amino acids. Germline CDR1 and CDR2: SNHLY and FYNNEI. V dropped 5 bases and J dropped 1 base, with 14 bases sitting between them. The CDR3: CASSQQGISNTEAFF. The CDR3 DNA follows: TGTGCCAGCAGTCAGCAGGGCATATCGAACACTGAAGCTTTCTTT.

This clonotype was seen a few times. The chain is built from TRBV3-1 and TRBJ2-7; possible D gene TRBD2, 7 bases. Germline-derived CDR1 and CDR2 are LGHDT and YNNKEL (reference sequence). CDR3 size: 15 residues. V lost 1 base and J 3 bases, leaving 13 bases between the germline ends. The CDR3 bases are TGTGCCAGCAGCCAAGCTGGGCGGGGGCACTACGAGCAGTACTTC. It is translated as CASSQAGRGHYEQYF.

This clonotype came up a few times. V usage is TRBV5-1 and J usage is TRBJ1-2, with TRBD1 matching 7 bases. The CDR3 consists of 14 residues. Germline CDR1 is SGHRS and CDR2 is YFSETQ. V lost 3 bases, J lost 4 bases, and 6 bases stayed unmatched. The CDR3 DNA reads TGCGCCAGCAGCTGGGAACAGGGGAGCTATGGCTACACCTTC. Translation gives CASSWEQGSYGYTF.

This clonotype was counted between two and nine times. CDR3 loop: CASSLGRQGRGYTF. For the CDR3, the DNA is TGCGCCAGCAGCTTGGGGCGACAGGGCAGGGGCTACACCTTC. This chain joins TRBV5-1 and TRBJ1-2, with TRBD1 matching over 7 bases. CDR1 SGHRS and CDR2 YFSETQ come from the germline V gene. Germline trimming cut 0 bases from V and 8 bases from J; bases unmatched to any gene: 7. The CDR3 sequence is 14 residues long.

This clonotype has only a few counts. V and J are TRBV20-1 and TRBJ2-5; D possibly corresponds to TRBD1 (6 bases). This CDR3 has 15 amino acids. Looked up from germline, CDR1 is DFQATT and CDR2 is SNEGSKA (reference sequence). V lost 4 bases, J lost 4 bases, and 19 bases lay in between. The CDR3 region has the DNA TGCAGTGCTACCCTCGGCAGGGCAGGGGTAGAGACCCAGTACTTC. Translation: CSATLGRAGVETQYF.

This clonotype has just a few counts. The chain has TRBV27 and TRBJ2-3; 9 bases match TRBD1. Germline-derived CDR1 and CDR2 are MNHEY and SMNVEV (reference sequence). This CDR3 comprises 14 residues. V gave up 4 bases and J gave up 5 bases; unmatched junction bases: 4. CDR3: CASSWPGQGDTQYF. CDR3 in DNA: TGTGCCAGCAGTTGGCCGGGACAGGGAGATACGCAGTATTTT.

This chain joins TRBV28 and TRBJ1-4; D perhaps matches TRBD1 (5 bases). CDR1 is MDHEN, CDR2 SYDVKM, per germline. Trimming cost V 7 bases and J 1 base, with 7 bases left between them. The CDR3 runs 13 residues. The CDR3 here is CASIGVTNEKLFF. The CDR3 DNA sequence: TGTGCCAGCATAGGGGTAACTAATGAAAAACTGTTTTTT.

This clonotype was counted many times. The J gene is TRBJ2-6, the V gene TRBV24-1, with 7 nucleotides matching TRBD1. The junction had 0 bases not matched to a gene; V was cut back by 6 bases and J by 2 bases. CDR1 KGHDR and CDR2 SFDVKD come from the germline V gene. The CDR3 extends over 14 amino acids. The CDR3 loop reads CATSTGAGANVLTF. In nucleotides, the CDR3 is TGTGCCACCAGTACAGGGGCTGGGGCCAACGTCCTGACTTTC.

This sequence joins TRBV11-2 and TRBJ2-1; tentative D call: TRBD1 (5 bases). The CDR3 is 16 amino acids. Germline V gives CDR1 SGHAT, CDR2 FQNNGV. Trimming cost V 1 base and J 0 bases, with 10 bases left between them. The CDR3 reads CASSLGTLSSYNEQFF. The CDR3 nucleotides are TGTGCCAGCAGCTTAGGGACACTTAGCTCCTACAATGAGCAGTTCTTC.

This clonotype was picked up a small number of times. This chain joins TRBV5-1 and TRBJ2-7; TRBD1 matches at 7 bases. Unmatched junction bases numbered 6, after V lost 3 bases and J lost 6 bases. This CDR3 has 13 residues. Germline lookup yields CDR1 SGHRS and CDR2 YFSETQ. For the CDR3, the DNA is TGCGCCAGCAGCTCGACAGGGCAGGGCGAGCAGTACTTC. Translated: CASSSTGQGEQYF.

This clonotype was counted many times. The chain has TRBV5-4 and TRBJ2-3, with TRBD1 as a possible D gene (6 bases). In germline, CDR1 is SGHNT, CDR2 YYREEE (reference sequence). The CDR3 is 19 amino acids. Trimming removed 5 bases from V and 0 bases from J, with 25 bases in between. In DNA form, the CDR3 reads TGTGCCAGCAGTCCGACTCTTACCCCCGGGACAACAAGCACAGATACGCAGTATTTT. Its translation: CASSPTLTPGTTSTDTQYF.

The gene calls are TRBV7-2 and TRBJ1-4; TRBD1 might be the D (6 bases). Germline CDR1 and CDR2: SGHTA and FQGNSA. V lost 6 bases and J lost 5, with 31 bases in between. The CDR3 is 20 residues long. Written as DNA, the CDR3 is TGTGCCAGCAGACGAACCCAGGGGACCCCCGGAATTAATAGCAATGAAAAACTGTTTTTT. Its translation: CASRRTQGTPGINSNEKLFF.

As to this clonotype: A much more abundant neighbour one base away suggests this may be a read error. The chain joins TRBV20-1 to TRBJ2-4; possibly TRBD1 for D (5 bases). This CDR3 is built from 14 residues. Trimming took 3 bases from V and 9 from J, leaving 18 bases between them. Germline values: CDR1 DFQATT, CDR2 SNEGSKA (reference sequence). CDR3 nucleotide sequence: TGCAGTGCTAGCATCTTAGGGGTAGAAACCATTCAGTACTTC. The encoded protein is CSASILGVETIQYF.

This clonotype appeared once. V and J are TRBV5-6 and TRBJ1-1, with 7 bases lining up with TRBD1. Germline assignment: CDR1 SGHDT and CDR2 YYEEEE. This CDR3 has 15 residues. V was pared by 4 bases and J by 4 bases, with 10 bases of the junction left unmatched. The CDR3, as DNA: TGTGCCAGCAGCATCGCGGACAGGAGGGGCACTGAAGCTTTCTTT. Its translation: CASSIADRRGTEAFF. The full variable domain, with the rest looked up from reference TRBV5-6 and TRBJ1-1, is DAGVTQSPTHLIKTRGQQVTLRCSPKSGHDTVSWYQQALGQGPQFIFQYYEEEERQRGNFPDRFSGHQFPNYSSELNVNALLLGDSALYLCASSIADRRGTEAFFGQGTRLTVV.

This clonotype was recorded at least ten times. V and J are TRBV6-6 and TRBJ2-1; 9 bases agree with TRBD2. V shed 10 bases, J shed 1 base, and the junction held 8 bases outside the gene matches. CDR1 and CDR2 from the germline V gene are MNHNY and SVGAGI (reference sequence). The CDR3 runs to 15 residues. The CDR3 region has the DNA TGTGCCACCTTGGGGGCGGGAGGGTCCTACAATGAGCAGTTCTTC. This codes for CATLGAGGSYNEQFF.

V gene TRBV2 combines with J gene TRBJ1-2; no clear D gene. Germline V gene data show CDR1 as SNHLY and CDR2 as FYNNEI. This CDR3 is 14 amino acids long. Trimming pared 2 bases from V and 4 bases from J, leaving 11 bases between. CDR3 bases: TGTGCCAGCAGTGAATGGTCGAGTATCTATGGCTACACCTTC. Translated, it gives CASSEWSSIYGYTF.

This clonotype was seen a handful of times. The chain couples TRBV2 to TRBJ1-6, with D maybe TRBD1 (5 bases). Germline values: CDR1 SNHLY, CDR2 FYNNEI. Trimming took 6 bases from V and 3 from J, leaving 6 bases between them. This CDR3 has 13 amino acids. The chain's CDR3 is CASRGDYNSPLHF. The CDR3 DNA follows: TGTGCCAGCAGGGGGGACTATAATTCACCCCTCCACTTT. The full variable domain, with the rest looked up from reference TRBV2 and TRBJ1-6, is EPEVTQTPSHQVTQMGQEVILRCVPISNHLYFYWYRQILGQKVEFLVSFYNNEISEKSEIFDDQFSVERPDGSNFTLKIRSTKLEDSAMYFCASRGDYNSPLHFGNGTRLTVT.

There are a few counts of this clonotype. This chain links TRBV5-1 with TRBJ2-1; no reliable D call. V dropped 5 bases and J dropped 5 bases, with 17 bases sitting between them. The CDR3 covers 15 residues. CDR1 is SGHRS and CDR2 is YFSETQ in the germline V gene. The CDR3 loop is CASRTPEVANNEQFF. As DNA, the CDR3 is TGCGCCAGCAGAACCCCCGAGGTAGCTAACAATGAGCAGTTCTTC.

In its sample, this clonotype was seen a few times. The rearrangement joins TRBV4-1 to TRBJ2-7; D not certain. Trimming shortened V by 3 bases and J by 2 bases, and 20 bases separated the two germline ends. This CDR3 has 17 amino acids. Germline loops: CDR1 MGHRA, CDR2 YSYEKL. The CDR3 region has the DNA TGCGCCAGCAGCCATGTTAATTTCATAGGGCCTGCCTACGAGCAGTACTTC. Protein product: CASSHVNFIGPAYEQYF.

This clonotype has more than one count but fewer than ten. This chain joins TRBV9 and TRBJ2-2; 9 bases are a match to TRBD1. Germline V gene lookup returns CDR1 SGDLS and CDR2 YYNGEE. The CDR3 is 14 amino acids. The ends lost 4 bases at V and 6 bases at J; junction bases unmatched: 4. Here the CDR3 DNA reads TGTGCCAGCAGCTCGCGGACAGGGGCCGGGGAGCTGTTTTTT. Its protein product is CASSSRTGAGELFF.

This clonotype was picked up a small number of times. This chain joins TRBV20-1 and TRBJ2-2; 11 nucleotides line up with TRBD2. V shed 0 bases, J shed 1 base, and the junction held 1 base outside the gene matches. The CDR3 has 16 residues. Germline V gene data show CDR1 as DFQATT and CDR2 as SNEGSKA (reference sequence). The CDR3 DNA follows: TGCAGTGCTAGAGATGGGACTAGCGGGAACACCGGGGAGCTGTTTTTT. Translated, it gives CSARDGTSGNTGELFF.

This clonotype came up a few times. The gene calls are TRBV5-1 and TRBJ2-6; D unresolved. Germline lookup yields CDR1 SGHRS and CDR2 YFSETQ. This CDR3 is built from 14 residues. V lost 5 bases and J 0 bases, leaving 6 bases between the germline ends. The CDR3: CASRSASGANVLTF. As DNA, the CDR3 is TGCGCCAGCAGATCCGCCTCTGGGGCCAACGTCCTGACTTTC.

As to this clonotype: At one of its ends the junction is not consistent with the germline gene, which may arise from a read error. The chain combines TRBV12-3 or TRBV12-4 with TRBJ1-1; TRBD1 is a possible D gene (5 bases). This CDR3 contains 13 residues. CDR3 loop: CANSLSRATEAFF. In DNA, the CDR3 is TGTGCCAACAGTTTATCCAGGGCCACTGAAGCTTTCTTT.

This clonotype was found a few times. V and J are TRBV12-3 or TRBV12-4 and TRBJ1-5; D is unclear. CDR3 length: 15 residues. Deletions cut 6 bases from V and 3 bases from J, with 15 bases between. The CDR3 DNA reads TGTGCCAGCAGCACTGACAACTCCCACAATCAGCCCCAGCATTTT. Translated: CASSTDNSHNQPQHF.

CDR3 protein: CAWKGQAYEQYF. For the CDR3, the DNA is TGTGCCTGGAAGGGACAGGCCTACGAGCAGTACTTC. This chain links TRBV30 with TRBJ2-7, with 8 bases lining up with TRBD1. Germline assignment: CDR1 GTSNPN and CDR2 SVGIG (reference sequence). There are 12 residues in the CDR3. With V trimmed by 4 bases and J by 2 bases, 1 base remained unmatched.

This clonotype showed up just a few times. The rearrangement uses TRBV28 and TRBJ1-5; no reliable D call. Germline CDR1 reads MDHEN; CDR2 reads SYDVKM. V lost 4 bases and J 4 bases, leaving 11 bases between the germline ends. The CDR3 has 14 amino acids. The CDR3 loop reads CASSYDRGNQPQHF. The CDR3 DNA follows: TGTGCCAGCAGTTACGACCGCGGGAATCAGCCCCAGCATTTT.

This sequence joins TRBV10-3 and TRBJ1-1; D unresolved. Trimming removed 2 bases at V and 2 bases at J, with 6 bases between. Germline V CDR1 and CDR2: ENHRY, SYGVKD. This CDR3 region has 13 residues. CDR3 in DNA: TGTGCCATCAGTGAGCGCGAAAACACTGAAGCTTTCTTT. It specifies CAISERENTEAFF.

The rearrangement uses TRBV7-9 and TRBJ2-5; no definite D call. The CDR3 runs to 15 residues. The germline V gene encodes CDR1 SEHNR and CDR2 FQNEAQ (reference sequence). V dropped 2 bases and J dropped 1 base, with 11 bases sitting between them. CDR3 region: CASSLLVGGQETQYF. Here the CDR3 DNA reads TGTGCCAGCAGCTTATTGGTGGGCGGCCAAGAGACCCAGTACTTC.

This clonotype was detected once. Since the CDR3 does not end with the conserved phenylalanine or tryptophan, this likely comes from a read error. The CDR3 DNA follows: TGCGCCAGCAGACCCGGGACTAGCGTCACCTACGAGCAGTACTCC. Amino acids: CASRPGTSVTYEQYS. This chain links TRBV5-1 with TRBJ2-7, with TRBD2 matching 10 bases. Germline assignment: CDR1 SGHRS and CDR2 YFSETQ. With 5 bases clipped from V and 2 bases from J, the junction kept 7 bases outside the gene matches. CDR3 length: 15 amino acids.

The V call is TRBV15, the J call TRBJ2-5; 7 bases map to TRBD1. The CDR3 length is 17 residues. V trimming: 0 bases; J trimming: 2 bases; junction bases outside the gene matches: 9. In germline, CDR1 is LNHNV, CDR2 YYDKDF (reference sequence). In nucleotides, the CDR3 is TGTGCCACCAGCAGAGAGACAGGGTTATTGGGACAAGAGACCCAGTACTTC. Translation gives CATSRETGLLGQETQYF.